Given below is one T cell receptor (beta chain) in context. Its target antigen remains unknown. Per-base qualities were not stored, and no clone one base away is much larger. Participants in the prospective study were enrolled through a virtual design, were aged roughly 18 to 90 years, and lived in some 24 United States geographic areas. In the prospective study, cohorts were assigned on the basis of participant-reported clinical history obtained from a screening survey and a study questionnaire. In the prospective study, mobile phlebotomists collected whole blood, serum and a nasopharyngeal or oropharyngeal swab from each participant. Additional blood draws and questionnaires over a 2-month period could optionally be provided by prospective study participants. Before DNA extraction, prospective study blood samples were shipped either frozen or at room temperature. This entry is derived from a study of blood T cell repertoires in COVID-19 (TCRdb year 2020). Turning to the overall study: Samples covering the acute and convalescent phases of COVID-19 were provided by collaborators in the United States, Italy and Spain. The repertoires were released in a freely available public database meant as a resource for research on the immune response to SARS-CoV-2. Subjects who had been exposed to COVID-19, were actively infected with it, or had recovered from it provided the deeply sampled blood TCRbeta repertoires that made up the dataset. HLA class I and class II types, where available, came from metadata supplied by the sample provider rather than from assay-based typing. The sample metadata nearly always contained a de-identified subject ID, COVID-19 status, age in years and sex. The material from the prospective study consisted of cDNA or gDNA derived from T cells, B-cell-depleted T cells, or PBMCs. Samples were obtained from the ongoing ImmuneRACE study (first 160 participants) and from over a thousand subjects provided by 6 global collaborators.

The immunoSEQ Assay, a bias-controlled multiplex PCR, was used to amplify TCRbeta CDR3 regions from genomic DNA. In the original analysis: Nucleated cell counts per sample were estimated from amplification of reference gene primers within the assay. To quantify the absolute abundance of each unique TCRbeta CDR3 rearrangement, sequence reads were collapsed and filtered. For each sample, productive Simpson clonality was calculated as the square root of Simpson's diversity index across productive rearrangements. The immuneACCESS repertoire file appears here via TCRdb, limited to in-frame rearrangements. These files lack a portion of the clones; in checked studies, under half of the deficit traces to unresolved V genes, and the cause of the others is not known. V and J calls and clone size follow that table, whereas D and trimming were derived from the DNA. This sample holds about 160,000 clones; about 85% were observed only once. The ten top clones hold about 5.8% of the sample.

Here is what the overall study found, with its caveats: The quantity of clinical and demographic metadata differed by source and by participant and was supplied without curation.

Taken from the germline V gene (reference sequence), the CDR1 and CDR2 loops are LNHDA and SQIVND. From the cysteine up to the phenylalanine, the CDR3 has a length of 16 residues. Kept here is only the CDR3 DNA, which spans 48 bases and is read in frame from base 1. The junction shows trimming of 5 bases on V and 3 bases on J, and the gene matches do not reach 8 bases of it. The sample consisted of PBMCs or T cells enriched from blood (not recorded which). This receptor was taken from a middle-aged woman with acute COVID-19. This receptor chain uses TRBV19 and TRBJ1-4; TRBD1 fits 8 bases in the junction. The CDR3 region reads CASSDRGGLANEKLFF. The DNA sequence reads TGTGCCAGTAGTGACAGGGGAGGATTAGCTAATGAAAAACTGTTTTTT.